These T cell receptor beta chains were read from a single sample in a study of Ad26.COV2.S vaccination and SARS-CoV-2 variants. TCRdb's table, derived via immunoSEQ multiplex PCR, lists solely in-frame clones and lacks some. The sample yields under 550,000 clones, 88% seen once. The sequencing used peripheral blood, collected in a trial of Ad26.COV2.S vaccine versus placebo. Source of these receptors: a person between 18 and 65 years old who received the Ad26.COV2.S COVID-19 vaccine or a placebo. Both conserved end residues are part of each CDR3. A D gene is named only where the DNA matches it firmly. The size entry is marked missing in some rows and otherwise reads once, few, many or a size class.

v_call: TRBV6-2/TRBV6-3; j_call: TRBJ1-5; d_call: NA; clone_size: NA; cdr3_aa: CASSYSTGSNQPQHF; cdr3_nt: TGTGCCAGCAGTTACTCGACTGGTAGCAATCAGCCCCAGCATTTT
v_call: TRBV9; j_call: TRBJ2-3; d_call: TRBD2; clone_size: once; cdr3_aa: CASSTSGGGTDTQYF; cdr3_nt: TGTGCCAGCAGCACTAGCGGGGGGGGCACAGATACGCAGTATTTT
v_call: TRBV6-5; j_call: TRBJ2-3; d_call: TRBD1; clone_size: NA; cdr3_aa: CASRVPGQGTDTQYF; cdr3_nt: TGTGCCAGCAGAGTCCCGGGACAGGGAACAGATACGCAGTATTTT
v_call: TRBV30; j_call: TRBJ1-1; d_call: NA; clone_size: NA; cdr3_aa: CAWSGGAEAFF; cdr3_nt: TGTGCCTGGAGTGGAGGGGCTGAAGCTTTCTTT
v_call: TRBV5-1; j_call: TRBJ2-7; d_call: TRBD1; clone_size: NA; cdr3_aa: CASSLRTGVTSYEQYF; cdr3_nt: TGCGCCAGCAGCTTGCGGACAGGGGTAACATCCTACGAGCAGTACTTC
v_call: TRBV19; j_call: TRBJ2-3; d_call: NA; clone_size: NA; cdr3_aa: CAAGAGWSDTQYF; cdr3_nt: TGTGCCGCAGGGGCAGGGTGGTCAGATACGCAGTATTTT
v_call: TRBV25-1; j_call: TRBJ1-1; d_call: NA; clone_size: NA; cdr3_aa: CASSELRGPRGNTEAFF; cdr3_nt: TGTGCCAGCAGTGAATTGAGGGGACCCCGAGGGAACACTGAAGCTTTCTTT
v_call: TRBV5-4; j_call: TRBJ2-5; d_call: NA; clone_size: NA; cdr3_aa: CASSTELRQETQYF; cdr3_nt: TGTGCCAGCAGCACAGAATTGCGGCAAGAGACCCAGTACTTC
v_call: TRBV27; j_call: TRBJ1-2; d_call: NA; clone_size: NA; cdr3_aa: CASSLGDGSSNYGYTF; cdr3_nt: TGTGCCAGCTCCTTGGGAGACGGTTCATCTAACTATGGCTACACCTTC
v_call: TRBV7-6; j_call: TRBJ1-6; d_call: NA; clone_size: NA; cdr3_aa: CASRRDPEGPLHF; cdr3_nt: TGTGCCAGCCGAAGAGACCCCGAAGGACCCCTCCACTTT
v_call: TRBV5-1; j_call: TRBJ1-1; d_call: TRBD1; clone_size: NA; cdr3_aa: CASSFKEIGDRAEAFF; cdr3_nt: TGCGCCAGCAGCTTCAAGGAAATTGGGGACAGGGCTGAAGCTTTCTTT
v_call: TRBV6-2/TRBV6-3; j_call: TRBJ1-1; d_call: NA; clone_size: few; cdr3_aa: CASSYGSYTEAFF; cdr3_nt: TGTGCCAGCAGTTACGGAAGTTACACTGAAGCTTTCTTT